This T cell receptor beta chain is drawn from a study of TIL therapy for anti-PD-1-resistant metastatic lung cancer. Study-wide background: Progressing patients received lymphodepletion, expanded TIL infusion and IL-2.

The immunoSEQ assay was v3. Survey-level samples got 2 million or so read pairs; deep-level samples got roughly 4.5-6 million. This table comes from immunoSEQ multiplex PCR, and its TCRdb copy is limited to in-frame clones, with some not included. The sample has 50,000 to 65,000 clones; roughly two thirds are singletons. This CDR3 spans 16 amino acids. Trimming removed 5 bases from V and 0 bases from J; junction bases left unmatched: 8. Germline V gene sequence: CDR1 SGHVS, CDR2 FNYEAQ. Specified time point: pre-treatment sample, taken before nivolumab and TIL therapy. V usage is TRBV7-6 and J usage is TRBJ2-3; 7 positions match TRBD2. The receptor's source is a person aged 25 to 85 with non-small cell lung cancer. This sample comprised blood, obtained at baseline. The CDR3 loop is CASSQWGGTSTDTQYF. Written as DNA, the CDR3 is TGTGCCAGCAGCCAGTGGGGGGGTACTAGCACAGATACGCAGTATTTT.